The present T cell receptor beta chain was sequenced within a study of blood T cells in healthy people across ages. With a J-beta primer mix and a sample-barcoded 5' primer, a second PCR ran about 6 to 11 cycles. Researchers report that a template-switch adaptor with 12 random nucleotides tagged each cDNA molecule. TCRdb re-derived calls from the 5' RACE reads in MiXCR, one entry per CDR3 protein. The sample lists around 850,000 distinct CDR3 sequences; approximately 35% were seen once. Study-level points and caveats: Bulk PBMC profiling left naive and antigen-experienced comparisons inconclusive.

About this clonotype itself: Its antigen is undetermined.

This CDR3 is built from 14 residues. Trimming shortened V by 4 bases and J by 9 bases, and 18 bases separated the two germline ends. Germline CDR1 and CDR2: SGHTA and FQGNSA. Each donor had about 10 milliliters of peripheral blood drawn. This receptor was taken from a man in his late teens or twenties in good health. Sequenced: blood. This chain connects TRBV7-2 to TRBJ2-5; a weak D match, TRBD2 (5 bases). The CDR3 here is CASSSRTETEAQYF. Here the CDR3 DNA reads TGTGCCAGCAGCTCAAGGACTGAAACGGAGGCCCAGTACTTC.